Presented here are 21 T cell receptor beta chains from one specimen sequenced in a study of blood T cell repertoires in COVID-19. Assay: immunoSEQ multiplex PCR; the TCRdb copy retains only in-frame clones and omits some. This sample has more than 90,000 clones, with around 72% found just once. Sequencing was carried out using peripheral blood. The source of these receptors is a woman in her fifties or sixties in a cohort sampled during active or convalescent COVID-19.

The gene calls are TRBV6-5 and TRBJ1-1; no clear D. Trimming removed 6 bases at V and 0 bases at J, with 14 bases between. This CDR3 region has 15 residues. In germline, CDR1 is MNHEY, CDR2 SVGAGI. CDR3 sequence reads: CASSPRTGMNTEAFF. The CDR3 nucleotides read TGTGCCAGCAGCCCACGGACGGGAATGAACACTGAAGCTTTCTTT.

This clone was seen a handful of times. The gene calls are TRBV4-1 and TRBJ1-1; TRBD1 might be the D (6 bases). The V end was cut by 1 base, the J end by 4 bases, with 13 bases between. The CDR3 runs 15 residues. Germline-derived CDR1 and CDR2 are MGHRA and YSYEKL. The CDR3 loop is CASSQGWGRGTEAFF. The CDR3 DNA sequence: TGCGCCAGCAGCCAAGGTTGGGGGCGTGGCACTGAAGCTTTCTTT.

This clone has just a few counts. The chain has TRBV12-3 or TRBV12-4 and TRBJ1-1; 8 nucleotides line up with TRBD1. The CDR3 contains 13 residues. Trimming at V came to 8 bases and at J to 4 bases, leaving 6 bases not matched to a gene. In DNA form, the CDR3 reads TGTGCCAGCCTCATGGACAGGGTCACTGAAGCTTTCTTT. It yields the protein CASLMDRVTEAFF.

The genes are TRBV7-6 and TRBJ2-5, with 7 bases aligning to TRBD1. V shed 6 bases, J shed 7 bases, and the junction held 11 bases outside the gene matches. Germline CDR1 and CDR2: SGHVS and FNYEAQ. This CDR3 is 14 amino acids long. CDR3 sequence reads: CASRQATGNGTQYF. CDR3 nucleotide sequence: TGTGCCAGCAGACAGGCGACAGGGAATGGGACCCAGTACTTC. The complete variable domain, with remaining parts taken from reference TRBV7-6 and TRBJ2-5, reads GAGVSQSPRYKVTKRGQDVALRCDPISGHVSLYWYRQALGQGPEFLTYFNYEAQQDKSGLPNDRFSAERPEGSISTLTIQRTEQRDSAMYRCASRQATGNGTQYFGPGTRLLVL.

Only a few counts were recorded for this clone. The chain employs TRBV5-1 and TRBJ2-2; TRBD1 aligns across 9 bases. Germline CDR1 and CDR2: SGHRS and YFSETQ. V trimming: 0 bases; J trimming: 2 bases; junction bases outside the gene matches: 5. CDR3 size: 17 residues. The CDR3 sequence: CASSLAGTGFNTGELFF. The CDR3 nucleotides read TGCGCCAGCAGCTTGGCCGGGACAGGGTTCAACACCGGGGAGCTGTTTTTT.

This chain joins TRBV11-2 and TRBJ2-2, with D perhaps matching TRBD2 (6 bases). Trimming removed 5 bases from V and 6 bases from J, with 13 bases in between. The germline CDR1 and CDR2 sequences are SGHAT and FQNNGV. This CDR3 region has 14 residues. The CDR3 here is CASSPHPSAGELFF. The CDR3 DNA reads TGTGCCAGCAGCCCCCACCCTAGCGCCGGGGAGCTGTTTTTT.

This clone came up once. The rearrangement joins TRBV3-1 (or the pseudogene TRBV3-2) to TRBJ1-5; no reliable D call. Trimming took off 1 base at V and 0 bases at J, with 13 bases between the two ends. In germline, CDR1 is LGHDT, CDR2 YNNKEL (reference sequence). This CDR3 has 17 residues. The CDR3 region is CASSQGGNSYSNQPQHF. The CDR3 DNA sequence: TGTGCCAGCAGCCAAGGAGGGAACAGCTATAGCAATCAGCCCCAGCATTTT.

This chain links TRBV7-3 with TRBJ2-3; 7 nucleotides match TRBD2. The length of the CDR3 is 14 residues. Trimming cost V 3 bases and J 1 base; bases outside gene matches: 1. Germline loops: CDR1 SGHTA, CDR2 FQGTGA. DNA for the CDR3: TGTGCCAGCAGCTTTACTAGCGGCACAGATACGCAGTATTTT. As protein: CASSFTSGTDTQYF.

This clone was seen just once. The J gene is TRBJ1-1, the V gene TRBV5-1; D ambiguous. V lost 3 bases, J lost 7 bases, and 10 bases lay in between. Germline V CDR1 and CDR2: SGHRS, YFSETQ. The CDR3 contains 12 residues. In DNA, the CDR3 is TGCGCCAGCAGCTCGGACTTTTATGAAGCTTTCTTT. Amino acid sequence: CASSSDFYEAFF.

The chain employs TRBV7-2 and TRBJ1-2; a weak D match, TRBD1 (6 bases). The CDR3 is 17 residues long. Germline CDR1 and CDR2: SGHTA and FQGNSA. V lost 1 base and J 2 bases, leaving 17 bases between the germline ends. CDR3 sequence (DNA): TGTGCCAGCAGCTTAGGAGTTTGGGGGCGGATAAACTATGGCTACACCTTC. Protein: CASSLGVWGRINYGYTF.

The chain links TRBV25-1 to TRBJ1-1, with TRBD1 identical over 7 bases. The CDR3 has 17 residues. The J segment lost 7 bases and the V segment lost 3 bases, leaving 17 bases of the junction unmatched. Germline V CDR1 and CDR2: MGHDK, SYGVNS. CDR3 nucleotides: TGTGCCAGCAGTGACCCCCGGGGTCCAGGGGGTAAGAGTGAAGCTTTCTTT. This sequence encodes CASSDPRGPGGKSEAFF. The full variable domain, with the rest looked up from reference TRBV25-1 and TRBJ1-1, is EADIYQTPRYLVIGTGKKITLECSQTMGHDKMYWYQQDPGMELHLIHYSYGVNSTEKGDLSSESTVSRIRTEHFPLTLESARPSHTSQYLCASSDPRGPGGKSEAFFGQGTRLTVV.

This clone has a count of ten or more. The chain employs TRBV7-9 and TRBJ2-2, with 16 bases matching TRBD2. The CDR3 spans 18 residues. V trimming: 5 bases; J trimming: 6 bases; junction bases outside the gene matches: 9. CDR1 is SEHNR, CDR2 FQNEAQ, per germline (reference sequence). CDR3 amino acids: CASSAGLAGGLVAGELFF. CDR3 sequence (DNA): TGTGCCAGCAGCGCGGGACTAGCGGGGGGGCTAGTCGCCGGGGAGCTGTTTTTT.

This chain connects TRBV7-6 to TRBJ1-6, with TRBD1 matching 7 bases. The CDR3 has 13 amino acids. Trimming removed 1 base from V and 9 bases from J; junction bases left unmatched: 0. Germline V gives CDR1 SGHVS, CDR2 FNYEAQ. CDR3 sequence reads: CASSLDRGSPLHF. DNA for the CDR3: TGTGCCAGCAGCTTAGACAGGGGTTCACCCCTCCACTTT.

This sequence joins TRBV11-1 and TRBJ2-1; TRBD2 agrees at 7 bases. CDR1 and CDR2 (germline): SGHAT, FQDESV (reference sequence). This CDR3 has 14 residues. V dropped 7 bases and J dropped 4; count of bases not matched to a gene: 7. CDR3 in DNA: TGTGCCAGCACCAGGACTAGAACTTACAATGAGCAGTTCTTC. Its translation is CASTRTRTYNEQFF.

V usage is TRBV19 and J usage is TRBJ2-3, with 13 positions matching TRBD2. V lost 5 bases and J lost 1; bases outside the gene matches: 3. The CDR3 totals 16 residues. Germline CDR1 and CDR2: LNHDA and SQIVND (reference sequence). The CDR3 protein is CASSFGLAGGTDTQYF. The CDR3 DNA reads TGTGCCAGTAGTTTCGGACTAGCGGGAGGCACAGATACGCAGTATTTT.

This clone was observed a handful of times. This sequence joins TRBV9 and TRBJ2-1; 8 positions agree with TRBD1. Germline V gives CDR1 SGDLS, CDR2 YYNGEE. This CDR3 spans 13 amino acids. With 2 bases clipped from V and 10 bases from J, the junction kept 5 bases outside the gene matches. CDR3 sequence (DNA): TGTGCCAGCAGCGTGGACAGGGTAGGGGAGCAGTTCTTC. Its protein product is CASSVDRVGEQFF.

Details on this clone: A junction end diverges from the germline sequence, so it may reflect a read error. V gene TRBV7-2 combines with J gene TRBJ1-6; 9 positions match TRBD1. This CDR3 is 15 amino acids long. Germline CDR1 and CDR2: SGHTA and FQGNSA. CDR3 residues: CASSLEGQGGSPFHF. CDR3 sequence (DNA): TGTGCCAGCAGCTTAGAGGGACAGGGAGGTTCACCCTTCCACTTT. Complete variable domain (other parts from reference TRBV7-2 and TRBJ1-6): GAGVSQSPSNKVTEKGKDVELRCDPISGHTALYWYRQSLGQGLEFLIYFQGNSAPDKSGLPSDRFSAERTGGSVSTLTIQRTQQEDSAVYLCASSLEGQGGSPFHFGNGTRLTVT.

The count of this clone is one. The chain links TRBV5-1 to TRBJ2-7; D perhaps matches TRBD2 (5 bases). Germline assignment: CDR1 SGHRS and CDR2 YFSETQ. The CDR3 totals 13 residues. V was trimmed by 1 base and J by 3 bases, leaving 8 bases between them. CDR3 DNA sequence: TGCGCCAGCAGCTTGTCGGGGATCTACGAGCAGTACTTC. It is translated as CASSLSGIYEQYF.

J is TRBJ2-4 and V is TRBV11-2; 8 bases line up with TRBD2. Losses at the gene ends were 3 bases for V and 0 bases for J; bases not matched to a gene: 10. Germline-derived CDR1 and CDR2 are SGHAT and FQNNGV. The CDR3 has 18 residues. As DNA, the CDR3 is TGTGCCAGCAGCTTGTCCCCACGGGGGGGGGTAGCCAAAAACATTCAGTACTTC. This sequence encodes CASSLSPRGGVAKNIQYF.

This clone has only a few counts. The chain recombines TRBV11-1 with TRBJ1-2, with D uncertain. The CDR3 loop spans 14 amino acids. V gave up 1 base and J gave up 8 bases, with 14 bases separating them. The germline V gene has CDR1 SGHAT and CDR2 FQDESV (reference sequence). CDR3 sequence (DNA): TGTGCCAGCAGCTTAGTCCCCGGACTAGAGGGCTACACCTTC. It encodes CASSLVPGLEGYTF.

CDR3 loop: CASILTGIEQYF. The CDR3, as DNA: TGTGCCAGCATCCTTACAGGGATAGAGCAGTACTTC. The gene calls are TRBV2 and TRBJ2-7; TRBD1 is a possible D gene (6 bases). The V and J ends lost 7 bases and 7 bases respectively, with 14 bases between them. Germline loops: CDR1 SNHLY, CDR2 FYNNEI. This CDR3 has 12 amino acids.